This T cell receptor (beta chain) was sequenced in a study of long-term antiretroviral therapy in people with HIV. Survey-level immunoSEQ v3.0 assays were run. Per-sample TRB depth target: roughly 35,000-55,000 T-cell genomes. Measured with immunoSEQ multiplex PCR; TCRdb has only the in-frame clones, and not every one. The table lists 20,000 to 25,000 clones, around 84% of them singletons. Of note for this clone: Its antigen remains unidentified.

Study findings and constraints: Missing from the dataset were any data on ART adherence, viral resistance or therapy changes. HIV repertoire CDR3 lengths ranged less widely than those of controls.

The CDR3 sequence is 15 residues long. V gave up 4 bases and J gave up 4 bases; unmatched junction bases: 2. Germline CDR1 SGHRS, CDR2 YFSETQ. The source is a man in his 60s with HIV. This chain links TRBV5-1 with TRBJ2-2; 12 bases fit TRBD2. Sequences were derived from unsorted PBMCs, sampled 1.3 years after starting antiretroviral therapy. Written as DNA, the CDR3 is TGCGCCAGCAGCGAGGGACTAGCGGGCACCGGGGAGCTGTTTTTT. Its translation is CASSEGLAGTGELFF.